These 25 T cell receptor beta chains were sequenced from one sample in a study of human T cells and chemical hapten exposure. Total RNA was isolated from unfractionated whole blood. TCRdb used MiXCR to reprocess the 5' RACE reads, holding one entry per CDR3 protein. This table has roughly 110,000 distinct CDR3 sequences, approximately 19% appearing once. The receptors stem from a human donor in good health.

The rearrangement joins TRBV4-1 to TRBJ1-6; D gene unclear. The CDR3 has 17 amino acids. Trimming removed 1 base at V and 8 bases at J, with 18 bases between. In germline, CDR1 is MGHRA, CDR2 YSYEKL. The CDR3 coding sequence is TGCGCCAGCAGCCAAGGAAGGGCGCGGGGATCGGATTCACCCCTCCACTTT. This sequence encodes CASSQGRARGSDSPLHF.

This clonotype was observed a handful of times. The chain has TRBV30 and TRBJ1-4; no firm D call. CDR1 and CDR2 from the germline V gene are GTSNPN and SVGIG (reference sequence). The CDR3 has 10 amino acids. The V gene lost 5 bases and the J gene lost 9 bases, with 7 bases spanning the gap. This chain's CDR3 is CAWGIQKLFF. DNA for the CDR3: TGTGCCTGGGGGATTCAAAAACTGTTTTTT.

This clonotype came up a few times. This sequence joins TRBV2 and TRBJ2-3, with a weak D call TRBD2 (5 bases). Germline CDR1 and CDR2: SNHLY and FYNNEI. The V end lost 1 base, the J end lost 2 bases, and 16 bases lay between the germline ends. This CDR3 contains 17 residues. CDR3 coding DNA: TGTGCCAGCAGTGAAGTTCGGCCCCCGACTACCACAGATACGCAGTATTTT. Translation gives CASSEVRPPTTTDTQYF. Full variable domain (outside the CDR3, taken from reference TRBV2 and TRBJ2-3): EPEVTQTPSHQVTQMGQEVILRCVPISNHLYFYWYRQILGQKVEFLVSFYNNEISEKSEIFDDQFSVERPDGSNFTLKIRSTKLEDSAMYFCASSEVRPPTTTDTQYFGPGTRLTVL.

The CDR3 loop is CASSQGGSGGPRDTQYF. In DNA form, the CDR3 reads TGCGCCAGCAGCCAAGGGGGTTCGGGAGGGCCGAGGGATACGCAGTATTTT. V usage is TRBV4-1 and J usage is TRBJ2-3; 8 nucleotides agree with TRBD2. There are 17 residues in the CDR3. Trimming at V came to 1 base and at J to 6 bases, leaving 12 bases not matched to a gene. Germline V gene lookup returns CDR1 MGHRA and CDR2 YSYEKL.

The chain links TRBV7-9 to TRBJ2-5; D not resolved. Deletions cut 7 bases from V and 2 bases from J, with 11 bases between. CDR1 and CDR2 from the germline V gene are SEHNR and FQNEAQ (reference sequence). The CDR3 is made up of 13 amino acids. The CDR3 nucleotides read TGTGCCAGCACCGATACAGCTCAAGAGACCCAGTACTTC. Translation gives CASTDTAQETQYF. The variable domain in full, with the rest retrieved from reference TRBV7-9 and TRBJ2-5, is DTGVSQNPRHKITKRGQNVTFRCDPISEHNRLYWYRQTLGQGPEFLTYFQNEAQLEKSRLLSDRFSAERPKGSFSTLEIQRTEQGDSAMYLCASTDTAQETQYFGPGTRLLVL.

This clonotype was observed a handful of times. J is TRBJ2-3 and V is TRBV2, with 8 bases that match TRBD1. The CDR3 contains 14 residues. After removal of 10 bases from V and 1 base from J, the junction contained 7 bases not matched to a gene. The germline V gene has CDR1 SNHLY and CDR2 FYNNEI. The CDR3 spells CATLTGGGTDTQYF. The CDR3 bases are TGTGCCACCTTAACAGGGGGTGGCACAGATACGCAGTATTTT.

This clonotype was seen just once. This sequence joins TRBV3-1 and TRBJ2-1; 9 bases match TRBD2. Germline loops: CDR1 LGHDT, CDR2 YNNKEL (reference sequence). V was clipped by 5 bases and J by 4 bases; unmatched bases: 6. CDR3 size: 15 residues. The CDR3 reads CASSVTSGSYNEQFF. CDR3 DNA sequence: TGTGCCAGCAGCGTTACTAGCGGGTCTTACAATGAGCAGTTCTTC.

The CDR3 DNA reads TGTGCCAGCAGTTTTAGGGGCTACGAGCAGTACTTC. It yields the protein CASSFRGYEQYF. The chain carries TRBV27 and TRBJ2-7; the D gene is possibly TRBD1 (5 bases). The germline CDR1 and CDR2 sequences are MNHEY and SMNVEV (reference sequence). The CDR3 contains 12 residues. The germline V and J ends were trimmed by 3 bases and 3 bases, with 6 bases remaining between them.

V is TRBV28 and J is TRBJ2-7, with 10 bases identical to TRBD2. The CDR3 is 14 amino acids. The germline V gene has CDR1 MDHEN and CDR2 SYDVKM. V gave up 10 bases and J gave up 6 bases; unmatched junction bases: 12. CDR3 coding DNA: TGTGCCATTTCCGGAATAGCGGGAGGAGGCGAGCAGTACTTC. This gives the protein CAISGIAGGGEQYF.

This clonotype showed up just a few times. The chain is built from TRBV5-6 and TRBJ1-2; D uncertain. Germline V gives CDR1 SGHDT, CDR2 YYEEEE. The length of the CDR3 is 12 residues. Trimming stripped 4 bases from V and 2 bases from J, with 6 bases between. The CDR3 reads CASSAPNYGYTF. CDR3 bases: TGTGCCAGCAGCGCACCCAACTATGGCTACACCTTC.

Only a few counts were recorded for this clonotype. This chain's CDR3 is CASSQPYRGRPYEQYF. The CDR3 DNA follows: TGCGCCAGCAGCCAACCCTACAGGGGGCGACCCTACGAGCAGTACTTC. The chain employs TRBV5-1 and TRBJ2-7; 9 positions agree with TRBD1. The germline V gene has CDR1 SGHRS and CDR2 YFSETQ. This CDR3 comprises 16 residues. V dropped 4 bases and J dropped 2; count of bases not matched to a gene: 10.

The rearrangement joins TRBV7-9 to TRBJ1-1, with D unresolved. CDR1 SEHNR and CDR2 FQNEAQ come from the germline V gene (reference sequence). The CDR3 loop spans 15 amino acids. V shed 3 bases and J shed 2 bases, with 13 bases lying between them. The CDR3 coding sequence is TGTGCCAGCAGCTTCTTACAGCCCCGTAACACTGAAGCTTTCTTT. It encodes CASSFLQPRNTEAFF.

The CDR3, as DNA: TGCAGCGTTGATGGGGGCGATTCCTACAATGAGCAGTTCTTC. Its translation is CSVDGGDSYNEQFF. The rearrangement links TRBV29-1 to TRBJ2-1, with D perhaps matching TRBD1 (6 bases). Between the trimmed V and J ends, which lost 3 bases and 1 base, there was a span of 10 bases. The CDR3 runs to 14 residues. Germline V gene lookup returns CDR1 SQVTM and CDR2 ANQGSEA.

This clonotype has ten or more counts. CDR3 loop: CASSLEGLATDTQYF. Here the CDR3 DNA reads TGTGCCAGCAGCTTAGAGGGACTAGCGACAGATACGCAGTATTTT. The chain has TRBV7-2 and TRBJ2-3, with 10 bases identical to TRBD2. Germline CDR1 and CDR2: SGHTA and FQGNSA. The length of the CDR3 is 15 residues. The trim removed 1 base at V and 3 bases at J, leaving 1 base unmatched.

This clonotype showed up just a few times. The chain joins TRBV27 to TRBJ2-5; D might be TRBD2 (6 bases). The CDR3 spans 13 residues. Germline V gene sequence: CDR1 MNHEY, CDR2 SMNVEV (reference sequence). Trimming removed 6 bases from V and 6 bases from J, with 14 bases in between. CDR3 nucleotide sequence: TGTGCCAGCAGCCAGGAGGGCGGACAGACCCAGTACTTC. This codes for CASSQEGGQTQYF.

As regards this clonotype: One junction end disagrees with the germline gene, perhaps due to a read error. The chain uses TRBV2 and TRBJ2-7; a weak D match, TRBD2 (6 bases). Looked up from germline, CDR1 is SNHLY and CDR2 is FYNNEI. CDR3 size: 8 residues. For the CDR3, the DNA is TGTGCCAGCGGCCCGGGGGACTTC. Amino acids: CASGPGDF. The full variable domain, its missing parts supplied by reference TRBV2 and TRBJ2-7, is EPEVTQTPSHQVTQMGQEVILRCVPISNHLYFYWYRQILGQKVEFLVSFYNNEISEKSEIFDDQFSVERPDGSNFTLKIRSTKLEDSAMYFCASGPGDFGPGTRLTVT.

Only a few counts were recorded for this clonotype. The genes are TRBV24-1 and TRBJ2-1; 10 nucleotides align to TRBD2. This CDR3 has 17 residues. V was pared by 7 bases and J by 6 bases, with 14 bases of the junction left unmatched. Germline lookup yields CDR1 KGHDR and CDR2 SFDVKD. The CDR3 here is CATSTSHSGGWGNEQFF. For the CDR3, the DNA is TGTGCCACCAGCACTTCCCATAGCGGGGGGTGGGGCAATGAGCAGTTCTTC.

This clonotype occurred a few times. CDR3 region: CASSQESASGSSYNEQFF. The CDR3 nucleotides are TGTGCCAGCAGCCAAGAATCGGCTAGCGGGAGCTCCTACAATGAGCAGTTCTTC. This sequence joins TRBV4-2 and TRBJ2-1; 10 bases align to TRBD2. With 0 bases clipped from V and 0 bases from J, the junction kept 5 bases outside the gene matches. The CDR3 sequence is 18 residues long. The V gene's germline CDR1 is LGHNA and CDR2 YNFKEQ.

This clonotype showed up just a few times. J is TRBJ2-3 and V is TRBV6-5; 8 bases are a match to TRBD2. The CDR3 consists of 17 residues. CDR1 and CDR2 (germline): MNHEY, SVGAGI. J lost 1 base, V lost 6 bases, and 12 bases had no gene match. CDR3 nucleotides: TGTGCCAGCAGGCATCCCACCCCGGGACTAGGCACAGATACGCAGTATTTT. Its translation: CASRHPTPGLGTDTQYF.

The gene calls are TRBV28 and TRBJ2-1; no firm D call. The CDR3 spans 13 residues. CDR1 MDHEN and CDR2 SYDVKM come from the germline V gene. V lost 6 bases and J lost 6, with 12 bases in between. As DNA, the CDR3 is TGTGCCAGCAGCCCGGGCTTGGTCAATGAGCAGTTCTTC. Residues: CASSPGLVNEQFF.

The J gene is TRBJ2-2, the V gene TRBV10-2; possible D gene TRBD2, 5 bases. The CDR3 loop spans 16 amino acids. The ends were cut back, 4 bases at V and 7 bases at J, with 19 bases in the middle. The germline V gene encodes CDR1 WSHSY and CDR2 SAAADI. The CDR3 DNA sequence: TGCGCCAGCAGTGGGCGGGTCCCAACCGGTGGCGGGGAGCTGTTTTTT. Protein: CASSGRVPTGGGELFF.

The chain is built from TRBV12-1 and TRBJ1-4. TRBV12-1 is a documented pseudogene. This CDR3 comprises 14 residues. CDR3 sequence reads: CASSLKTTNEKLFF. In DNA, the CDR3 is TGTGCCAGCAGCTTGAAAACAACTAATGAAAAACTGTTTTTT.

A few counts support this clonotype. The chain combines TRBV20-1 with TRBJ1-6; D gene uncertain. V lost 6 bases and J 7 bases, leaving 19 bases between the germline ends. Germline CDR1 DFQATT, CDR2 SNEGSKA (reference sequence). This CDR3 is built from 15 residues. The CDR3 coding sequence is TGCAGTGCCCTTTACCCATGGAAAGTCAATTCACCCCTCCACTTT. This gives the protein CSALYPWKVNSPLHF.

V gene TRBV7-9 combines with J gene TRBJ1-2; 9 nucleotides match TRBD1. J gave up 8 bases and V 2 bases, and 6 bases lay outside the gene matches. Germline CDR1 and CDR2: SEHNR and FQNEAQ (reference sequence). CDR3 length: 14 amino acids. CDR3 amino acids: CASSLSGQGKGYTF. CDR3 sequence (DNA): TGTGCCAGCAGCTTATCCGGACAGGGGAAAGGCTACACCTTC.

The chain combines TRBV11-2 with TRBJ2-7, with a possible D match to TRBD2 (6 bases). CDR1 and CDR2 from the germline V gene are SGHAT and FQNNGV. The CDR3 sequence is 17 residues long. Trimming shortened V by 4 bases and J by 0 bases, and 19 bases separated the two germline ends. The CDR3, as DNA: TGTGCCAGCAGCTACGCGGGTAGCGGATCATCCTCCTACGAGCAGTACTTC. Translating it yields CASSYAGSGSSSYEQYF.